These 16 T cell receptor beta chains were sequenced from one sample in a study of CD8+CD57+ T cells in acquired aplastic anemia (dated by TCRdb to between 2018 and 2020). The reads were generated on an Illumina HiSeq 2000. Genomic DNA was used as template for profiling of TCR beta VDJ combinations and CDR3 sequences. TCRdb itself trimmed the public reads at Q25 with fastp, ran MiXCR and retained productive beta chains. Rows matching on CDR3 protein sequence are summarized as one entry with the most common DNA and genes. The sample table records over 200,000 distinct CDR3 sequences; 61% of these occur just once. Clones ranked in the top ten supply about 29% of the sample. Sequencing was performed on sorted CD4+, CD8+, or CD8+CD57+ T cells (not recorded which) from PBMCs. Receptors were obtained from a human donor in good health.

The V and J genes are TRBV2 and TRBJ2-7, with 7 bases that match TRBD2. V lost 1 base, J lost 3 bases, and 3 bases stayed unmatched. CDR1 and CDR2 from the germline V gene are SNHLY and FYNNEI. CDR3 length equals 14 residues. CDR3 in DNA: TGTGCCAGCAGTGAAGGGCGCGGGAGCTACGAGCAGTACTTC. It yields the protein CASSEGRGSYEQYF. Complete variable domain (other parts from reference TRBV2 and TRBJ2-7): EPEVTQTPSHQVTQMGQEVILRCVPISNHLYFYWYRQILGQKVEFLVSFYNNEISEKSEIFDDQFSVERPDGSNFTLKIRSTKLEDSAMYFCASSEGRGSYEQYFGPGTRLTVT.

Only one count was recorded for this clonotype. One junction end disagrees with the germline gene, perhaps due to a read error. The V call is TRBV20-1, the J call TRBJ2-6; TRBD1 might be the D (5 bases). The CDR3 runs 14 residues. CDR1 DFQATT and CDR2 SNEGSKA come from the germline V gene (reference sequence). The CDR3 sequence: CSARGHSGANVLAF. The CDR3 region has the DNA TGCAGTGCTAGAGGCCACTCTGGGGCCAACGTCCTGGCTTTC.

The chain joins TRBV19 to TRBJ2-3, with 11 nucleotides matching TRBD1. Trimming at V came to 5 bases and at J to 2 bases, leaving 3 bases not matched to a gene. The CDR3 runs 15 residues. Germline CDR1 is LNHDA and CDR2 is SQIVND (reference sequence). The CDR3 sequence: CASSGQGAPTDTQYF. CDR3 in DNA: TGTGCCAGTAGTGGACAGGGGGCGCCCACAGATACGCAGTATTTT. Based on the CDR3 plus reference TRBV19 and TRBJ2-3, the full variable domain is DGGITQSPKYLFRKEGQNVTLSCEQNLNHDAMYWYRQDPGQGLRLIYYSQIVNDFQKGDIAEGYSVSREKKESFPLTVTSAQKNPTAFYLCASSGQGAPTDTQYFGPGTRLTVL.

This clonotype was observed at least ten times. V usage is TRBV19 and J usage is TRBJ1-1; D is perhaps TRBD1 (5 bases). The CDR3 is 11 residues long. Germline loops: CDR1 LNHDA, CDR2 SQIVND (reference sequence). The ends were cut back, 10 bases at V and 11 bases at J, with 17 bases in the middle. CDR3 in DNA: TGTGCCACTCTATGGGCGGGGGACGCTTTCTTT. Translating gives CATLWAGDAFF.

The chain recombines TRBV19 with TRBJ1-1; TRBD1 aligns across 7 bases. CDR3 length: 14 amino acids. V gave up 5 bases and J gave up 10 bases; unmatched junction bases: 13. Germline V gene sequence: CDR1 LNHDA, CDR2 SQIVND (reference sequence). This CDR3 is CASSLRTGQNRAFF. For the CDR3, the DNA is TGTGCCAGTAGTCTACGGACGGGACAGAATCGAGCTTTCTTT.

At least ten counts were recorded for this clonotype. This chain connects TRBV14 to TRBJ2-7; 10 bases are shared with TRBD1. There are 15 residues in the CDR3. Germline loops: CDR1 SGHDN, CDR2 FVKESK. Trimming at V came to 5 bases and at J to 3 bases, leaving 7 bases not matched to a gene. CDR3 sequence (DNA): TGTGCCAGCAGCTCAACTGGACAGGGGGACTACGAGCAGTACTTC. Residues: CASSSTGQGDYEQYF.

The CDR3 DNA reads as TGTGCCACCAGCAGAGATCTGGGGACAGGGGTCTACGAGCAGTACTTC. Translating it yields CATSRDLGTGVYEQYF. V gene TRBV15 combines with J gene TRBJ2-7; the match to TRBD1 covers 10 bases. From germline, CDR1 is LNHNV and CDR2 YYDKDF (reference sequence). CDR3 length: 16 residues. The V segment lost 0 bases and the J segment 3 bases; nucleotides outside the gene matches: 5. The full variable domain, rest sourced from reference TRBV15 and TRBJ2-7, is DAMVIQNPRYQVTQFGKPVTLSCSQTLNHNVMYWYQQKSSQAPKLLFHYYDKDFNNEADTPDNFQSRRPNTSFCFLDIRSPGLGDTAMYLCATSRDLGTGVYEQYFGPGTRLTVT.

DNA for the CDR3: TGTGCCAGCAGCCATCGCACAGATACGCAGTATTTT. It specifies CASSHRTDTQYF. This rearrangement joins TRBV7-2 to TRBJ2-3, with unresolved D. CDR3 length equals 12 residues. Germline V gene sequence: CDR1 SGHTA, CDR2 FQGNSA. V lost 5 bases and J 1 base, leaving 4 bases between the germline ends.

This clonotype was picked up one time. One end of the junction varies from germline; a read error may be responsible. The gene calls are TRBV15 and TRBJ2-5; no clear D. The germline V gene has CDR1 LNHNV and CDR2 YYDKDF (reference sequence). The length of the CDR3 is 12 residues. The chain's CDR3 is CVTSRAKETQYF. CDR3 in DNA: TGTGTCACCAGCAGAGCGAAAGAGACCCAGTACTTC.

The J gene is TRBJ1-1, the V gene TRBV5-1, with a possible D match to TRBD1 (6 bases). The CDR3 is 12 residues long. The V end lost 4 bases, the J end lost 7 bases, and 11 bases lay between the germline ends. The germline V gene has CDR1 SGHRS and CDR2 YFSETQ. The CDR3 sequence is CASSLDRLEAFF. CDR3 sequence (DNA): TGCGCCAGCAGCCTCGACAGGCTTGAAGCTTTCTTT.

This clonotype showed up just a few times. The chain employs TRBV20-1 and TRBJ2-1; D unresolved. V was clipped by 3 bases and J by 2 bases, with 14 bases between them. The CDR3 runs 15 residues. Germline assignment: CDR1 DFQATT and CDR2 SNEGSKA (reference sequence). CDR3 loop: CSASPPNPTYNEQFF. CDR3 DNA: TGCAGTGCTAGTCCGCCAAACCCCACCTACAATGAGCAGTTCTTC.

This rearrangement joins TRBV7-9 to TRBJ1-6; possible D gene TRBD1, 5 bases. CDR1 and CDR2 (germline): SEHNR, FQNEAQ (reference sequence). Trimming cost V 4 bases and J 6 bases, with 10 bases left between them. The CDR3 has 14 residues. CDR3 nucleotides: TGTGCCAGCAGCTCACAGGCCTTTAATTCACCCCTCCACTTT. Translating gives CASSSQAFNSPLHF.

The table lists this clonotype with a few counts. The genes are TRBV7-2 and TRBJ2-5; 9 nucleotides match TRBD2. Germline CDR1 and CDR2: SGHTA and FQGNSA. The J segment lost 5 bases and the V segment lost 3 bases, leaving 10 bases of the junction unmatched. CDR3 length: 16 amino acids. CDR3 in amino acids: CASSLVLAGGHETQYF. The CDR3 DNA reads TGTGCCAGCAGCTTGGTACTGGCGGGGGGGCATGAGACCCAGTACTTC.

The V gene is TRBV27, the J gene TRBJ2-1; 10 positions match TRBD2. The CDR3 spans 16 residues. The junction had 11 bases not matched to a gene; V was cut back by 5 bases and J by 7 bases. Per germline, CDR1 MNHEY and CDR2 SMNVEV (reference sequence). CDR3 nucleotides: TGTGCCAGCAGTGGGGGACTAGCGAGAGCGGGTAATGAGCAGTTCTTC. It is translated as CASSGGLARAGNEQFF.

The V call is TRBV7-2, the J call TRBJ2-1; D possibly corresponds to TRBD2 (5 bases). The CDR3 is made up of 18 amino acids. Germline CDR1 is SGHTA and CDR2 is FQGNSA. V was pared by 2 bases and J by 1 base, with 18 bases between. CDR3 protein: CASSLRWLGELSYNEQFF. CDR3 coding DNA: TGTGCCAGCAGCTTAAGGTGGCTCGGGGAGCTTTCCTACAATGAGCAGTTCTTC.

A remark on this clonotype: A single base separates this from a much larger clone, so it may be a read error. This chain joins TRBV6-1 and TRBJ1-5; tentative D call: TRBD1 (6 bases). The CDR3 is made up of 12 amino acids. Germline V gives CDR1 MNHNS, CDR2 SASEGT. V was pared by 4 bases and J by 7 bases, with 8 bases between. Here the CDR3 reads CASSGTVQPQHF. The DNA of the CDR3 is TGTGCCAGCAGTGGGACAGTGCAGCCCCAGCATTTT.